Each of the 25 T cell receptor beta chains below was sequenced from the same sample in a study of cytotoxic CD8 clonotypes in ibrutinib-treated CLL. The protocol was immunoSEQ multiplex PCR, while the TCRdb copy is restricted to in-frame clones and leaves out a portion. The data hold more than 110,000 clones, with around 81% observed a single time. Sequencing was performed on PBMCs, taken after 36 months of ibrutinib treatment. These receptors were taken from a human donor with chronic lymphocytic leukemia.

The chain employs TRBV28 and TRBJ2-5; no clear D gene. The CDR3 extends over 15 amino acids. V was shortened by 3 bases and J by 5 bases, with 16 bases between the two germline ends. Germline lookup yields CDR1 MDHEN and CDR2 SYDVKM. The DNA for the CDR3 is TGTGCCAGCAGTTTTTATCTCCCCTACGGCGAGACCCAGTACTTC. Translation: CASSFYLPYGETQYF.

J is TRBJ1-4 and V is TRBV5-1; D is unresolved. Germline CDR1 SGHRS, CDR2 YFSETQ. Between the trimmed V and J ends, which lost 2 bases and 6 bases, there was a span of 11 bases. The CDR3 covers 14 residues. CDR3 region: CASSFRRIDEKLFF. The CDR3 DNA sequence: TGCGCCAGCAGCTTCCGGCGGATTGATGAAAAACTGTTTTTT.

This chain joins TRBV13 and TRBJ2-5; 12 bases map to TRBD2. V gave up 1 base and J gave up 6 bases; unmatched junction bases: 6. The CDR3 extends over 16 amino acids. Germline values: CDR1 PRHDT, CDR2 FYEKMQ (reference sequence). CDR3 amino acids: CASSLAATSGSKTQYF. The DNA of the CDR3 is TGTGCCAGCAGCTTAGCAGCGACTAGCGGGAGTAAGACCCAGTACTTC.

This clone was found once. The chain recombines TRBV5-8 with TRBJ2-7; the D is unclear. The CDR3 extends over 10 amino acids. Per germline, CDR1 SGHTS and CDR2 YDEGEE. The V end lost 0 bases, the J end lost 7 bases, and 2 bases lay between the germline ends. The CDR3, as DNA: TGTGCCAGCAGCTTGGTAGAGCAGTACTTC. It yields the protein CASSLVEQYF. Full variable domain (rest looked up from reference TRBV5-8 and TRBJ2-7): EAGVTQSPTHLIKTRGQQATLRCSPISGHTSVYWYQQALGLGLQFLLWYDEGEERNRGNFPPRFSGRQFPNYSSELNVNALELEDSALYLCASSLVEQYFGPGTRLTVT.

This chain uses TRBV6-6 with TRBJ1-4, with 7 positions matching TRBD1. The CDR3 consists of 15 residues. The V segment lost 7 bases and the J segment 5 bases; nucleotides outside the gene matches: 10. The germline CDR1 and CDR2 sequences are MNHNY and SVGAGI (reference sequence). The CDR3 bases are TGTGCCAGCAACCAAAACAGGGGACAGAATGAAAAACTGTTTTTT. The encoded protein is CASNQNRGQNEKLFF.

The V gene is TRBV23-1, the J gene TRBJ2-7; TRBD1 matches at 9 bases. TRBV23-1 is flagged as an ORF with uncertain function. CDR3 length: 15 residues. V lost 0 bases, J lost 5 bases, and 5 bases stayed unmatched. The CDR3: CASSQSGTGNHEQYF. In DNA form, the CDR3 reads TGCGCCAGCAGTCAATCTGGGACAGGGAACCACGAGCAGTACTTC.

The chain uses TRBV28 and TRBJ2-7; no definite D call. This CDR3 contains 12 residues. The V end was cut by 1 base, the J end by 4 bases, with 5 bases between. CDR1 is MDHEN and CDR2 is SYDVKM in the germline V gene. The chain's CDR3 is CASSLLGYEQYF. As DNA, the CDR3 is TGTGCCAGCAGTTTATTAGGGTACGAGCAGTACTTC. Looking up the rest from reference TRBV28 and TRBJ2-7 gives the full variable domain: DVKVTQSSRYLVKRTGEKVFLECVQDMDHENMFWYRQDPGLGLRLIYFSYDVKMKEKGDIPEGYSVSREKKERFSLILESASTNQTSMYLCASSLLGYEQYFGPGTRLTVT.

The chain combines TRBV5-1 with TRBJ2-5, with D hard to call. Germline CDR1 is SGHRS and CDR2 is YFSETQ. This CDR3 spans 14 amino acids. The V and J ends lost 0 bases and 0 bases respectively, with 6 bases between them. CDR3 region: CASSLGSNQETQYF. CDR3 DNA: TGCGCCAGCAGCTTGGGCAGCAACCAAGAGACCCAGTACTTC.

Only one count was recorded for this clone. The chain combines TRBV4-1 with TRBJ2-1; tentatively, D is TRBD2 (5 bases). Between the trimmed V and J ends, which lost 2 bases and 7 bases, there was a span of 9 bases. The germline CDR1 and CDR2 sequences are MGHRA and YSYEKL. The CDR3 extends over 13 amino acids. CDR3 coding DNA: TGCGCCAGCAGCCAACCGCTAGCAAATGAGCAGTTCTTC. This gives the protein CASSQPLANEQFF.

V usage is TRBV5-1 and J usage is TRBJ2-3, with TRBD2 matching over 8 bases. V trimming: 3 bases; J trimming: 0 bases; junction bases outside the gene matches: 9. The V gene's germline CDR1 is SGHRS and CDR2 YFSETQ. CDR3 size: 17 residues. The CDR3 region has the DNA TGCGCCAGCAGCTGGGGGGCTACTAGCGGTAGCACAGATACGCAGTATTTT. Translating gives CASSWGATSGSTDTQYF.

V gene TRBV6-1 combines with J gene TRBJ1-5; D gene unclear. CDR1 is MNHNS, CDR2 SASEGT, per germline. CDR3 length: 12 residues. V was pared by 8 bases and J by 4 bases, with 9 bases between. CDR3 sequence (DNA): TGTGCCAGCGCGAGAGGGAATCAGCCCCAGCATTTT. It codes for CASARGNQPQHF.

The chain combines TRBV9 with TRBJ2-7; TRBD1 might be the D (5 bases). This CDR3 spans 14 amino acids. Germline CDR1 is SGDLS and CDR2 is YYNGEE. The V and J ends lost 0 bases and 0 bases respectively, with 7 bases between them. The DNA of the CDR3 is TGTGCCAGCAGCGTAGGGGGCTTCTCCTACGAGCAGTACTTC. Its protein product is CASSVGGFSYEQYF.

This chain joins TRBV11-2 and TRBJ1-2; D may be TRBD1 (5 bases). This CDR3 is 14 amino acids long. V lost 0 bases and J lost 7, with 12 bases in between. The V gene's germline CDR1 is SGHAT and CDR2 FQNNGV. Here the CDR3 reads CASSLDWGWGGYTF. The CDR3 nucleotides are TGTGCCAGCAGCTTAGACTGGGGGTGGGGTGGCTACACCTTC.

The chain employs TRBV7-9 and TRBJ2-3, with 7 nucleotides matching TRBD2. CDR1 SEHNR and CDR2 FQNEAQ come from the germline V gene (reference sequence). The CDR3 has 16 residues. V dropped 1 base and J dropped 0; count of bases not matched to a gene: 4. The CDR3 DNA follows: TGTGCCAGCAGCTTAGATCTTAGCGGGAGCACAGATACGCAGTATTTT. Protein: CASSLDLSGSTDTQYF.

The rearrangement links TRBV5-1 to TRBJ1-5; the match to TRBD1 covers 9 bases. This CDR3 is 15 amino acids long. The ends lost 3 bases at V and 4 bases at J; junction bases unmatched: 5. Germline CDR1 SGHRS, CDR2 YFSETQ. The CDR3 spells CASSSGQGRNQPQHF. In nucleotides, the CDR3 is TGCGCCAGCAGCTCTGGACAGGGGCGAAATCAGCCCCAGCATTTT.

The genes are TRBV9 and TRBJ2-1, with TRBD2 identical over 9 bases. The CDR3 runs 16 residues. Germline CDR1 SGDLS, CDR2 YYNGEE. V lost 4 bases to trimming and J lost 8 bases; unmatched junction nucleotides: 13. CDR3 sequence (DNA): TGTGCCAGCAGCATAGCGGGGGACCAACTCTTCCATGAGCAGTTCTTC. The encoded protein is CASSIAGDQLFHEQFF. The entire variable domain, with the rest obtained from reference TRBV9 and TRBJ2-1, is as follows: DSGVTQTPKHLITATGQRVTLRCSPRSGDLSVYWYQQSLDQGLQFLIQYYNGEERAKGNILERFSAQQFPDLHSELNLSSLELGDSALYFCASSIAGDQLFHEQFFGPGTRLTVL.

The chain recombines TRBV7-9 with TRBJ2-5, with D perhaps assigned TRBD1 or TRBD2 (6 bases each). This CDR3 has 15 amino acids. CDR1 SEHNR and CDR2 FQNEAQ come from the germline V gene (reference sequence). Trimming removed 10 bases at V and 0 bases at J, with 18 bases between. The CDR3 loop is CATTFTGADQETQYF. CDR3 DNA: TGTGCCACTACCTTTACGGGGGCGGACCAAGAGACCCAGTACTTC.

This clone showed up just a few times. The chain is built from TRBV5-1 and TRBJ1-2; 8 bases match TRBD1. The CDR3 totals 16 residues. CDR1 and CDR2 from the germline V gene are SGHRS and YFSETQ. The V and J ends lost 3 bases and 4 bases, in that order; junction bases with no gene match: 11. The CDR3 here is CASSSNTGGSSYGYTF. The CDR3 nucleotides read TGCGCCAGCAGCTCGAACACAGGGGGATCCTCCTATGGCTACACCTTC. The whole variable domain, filled in from reference TRBV5-1 and TRBJ1-2, reads KAGVTQTPRYLIKTRGQQVTLSCSPISGHRSVSWYQQTPGQGLQFLFEYFSETQRNKGNFPGRFSGRQFSNSRSEMNVSTLELGDSALYLCASSSNTGGSSYGYTFGSGTRLTVV.

V and J are TRBV28 and TRBJ1-5; D gene ambiguous. V lost 4 bases, J lost 3 bases, and 10 bases lay in between. Germline CDR1 MDHEN, CDR2 SYDVKM. This CDR3 region has 14 residues. The CDR3 region is CASSWAAHNQPQHF. CDR3 sequence (DNA): TGTGCCAGCAGTTGGGCAGCGCACAATCAGCCCCAGCATTTT.

The J gene is TRBJ2-5, the V gene TRBV7-6; TRBD1 agrees at 9 bases. There are 16 residues in the CDR3. The V segment lost 5 bases and the J segment 5 bases; nucleotides outside the gene matches: 12. From germline, CDR1 is SGHVS and CDR2 FNYEAQ. The DNA of the CDR3 is TGTGCCAGCAGCCAGGGGACAGGGTTTGTAGGGGAGACCCAGTACTTC. Translated, it gives CASSQGTGFVGETQYF. The full variable domain, in which reference TRBV7-6 and TRBJ2-5 provide the parts outside the CDR3, is GAGVSQSPRYKVTKRGQDVALRCDPISGHVSLYWYRQALGQGPEFLTYFNYEAQQDKSGLPNDRFSAERPEGSISTLTIQRTEQRDSAMYRCASSQGTGFVGETQYFGPGTRLLVL.

V gene TRBV28 combines with J gene TRBJ1-1; maybe TRBD1 (6 bases). This CDR3 contains 14 residues. Trimming removed 7 bases at V and 2 bases at J, with 14 bases between. Per germline, CDR1 MDHEN and CDR2 SYDVKM. The CDR3 reads CASTRGGFNTEAFF. The CDR3 bases are TGTGCCAGCACCAGGGGAGGGTTTAACACTGAAGCTTTCTTT.

The rearrangement links TRBV5-1 to TRBJ1-6; a weak D match, TRBD1 (6 bases). V dropped 7 bases and J dropped 7 bases, with 18 bases sitting between them. Looked up from germline, CDR1 is SGHRS and CDR2 is YFSETQ. The CDR3 is made up of 15 amino acids. The CDR3 loop reads CASARGAQGNSPLHF. In DNA, the CDR3 is TGCGCCAGCGCCCGGGGGGCGCAGGGAAATTCACCCCTCCACTTT.

V and J are TRBV30 and TRBJ1-1; D is unclear. V was cut by 2 bases and J by 5 bases, with 6 bases left in between. Per germline, CDR1 GTSNPN and CDR2 SVGIG (reference sequence). The CDR3 is 11 residues long. CDR3 sequence: CAWSWGTEAFF. In nucleotides, the CDR3 is TGTGCCTGGAGTTGGGGAACTGAAGCTTTCTTT.

The chain carries TRBV19 and TRBJ2-4; D unresolved. The CDR3 has 16 residues. The germline V gene encodes CDR1 LNHDA and CDR2 SQIVND (reference sequence). V lost 6 bases and J lost 6, with 21 bases in between. The CDR3 spells CASRVHGPPLGNIQYF. The DNA for the CDR3 is TGTGCCAGTAGGGTCCACGGGCCTCCCCTTGGAAACATTCAGTACTTC. Looking up the rest from reference TRBV19 and TRBJ2-4 gives the full variable domain: DGGITQSPKYLFRKEGQNVTLSCEQNLNHDAMYWYRQDPGQGLRLIYYSQIVNDFQKGDIAEGYSVSREKKESFPLTVTSAQKNPTAFYLCASRVHGPPLGNIQYFGAGTRLSVL.

The chain combines TRBV7-9 with TRBJ1-1; D is ambiguous. The CDR3 loop spans 14 amino acids. V lost 2 bases and J lost 5, with 12 bases in between. The V gene's germline CDR1 is SEHNR and CDR2 FQNEAQ (reference sequence). CDR3 in DNA: TGTGCCAGCAGCTTACTTGTGGGAGGGACTGAAGCTTTCTTT. Translation: CASSLLVGGTEAFF.